This T cell receptor beta chain was found in a study of human CD8 memory T cell subsets. Germline CDR1 KGHSH, CDR2 LQKENI. CDR3 length: 18 residues. Construction of TCR beta libraries was accomplished by means of UMI-labeled 5' RACE. With the 5' RACE reads reprocessed, TCRdb shows one record per CDR3 protein and no DNA. The sample holds about 9,200 distinct CDR3 sequences. Study-wide findings and caveats: The study sequenced T cell receptor beta chains alone. There were indications from Chao1 estimates that stem-like memory T cells were more diverse than precursor exhausted T cells.

Comment on this clonotype: The antigen is not known.

Buffy coats of healthy donors yielded the PBMC. CD8+ T cells were isolated by negative magnetic selection. The V call is TRBV18, the J call TRBJ2-7. This sequence was found in a human donor in good health. Sequencing used CD8+ stem-like memory T cells (TSCM and TCM) sorted from PBMCs. The subset was: stem-like memory CD8 T cells (TSTEM), CCR7+ PD-1- TIGIT-. CDR3 amino acids: CASSPYSVVDVDVYEQYF.